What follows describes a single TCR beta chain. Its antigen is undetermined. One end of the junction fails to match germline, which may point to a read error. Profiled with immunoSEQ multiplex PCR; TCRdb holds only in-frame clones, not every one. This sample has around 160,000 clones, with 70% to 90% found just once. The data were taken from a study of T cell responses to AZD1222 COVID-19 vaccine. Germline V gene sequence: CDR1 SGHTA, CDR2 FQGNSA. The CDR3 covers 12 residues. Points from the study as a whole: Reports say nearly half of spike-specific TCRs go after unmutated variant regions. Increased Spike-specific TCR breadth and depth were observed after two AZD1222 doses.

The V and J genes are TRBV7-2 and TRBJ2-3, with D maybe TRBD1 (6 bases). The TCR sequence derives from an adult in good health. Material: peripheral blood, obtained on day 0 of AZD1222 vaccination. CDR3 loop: CASNFLAGDLTF. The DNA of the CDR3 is TGTGCCAGCAACTTTTTGGCAGGGGACCTGACTTTT.